This T cell receptor beta chain appears in the sequencing data of a study of CD8+CD57+ T cells in acquired aplastic anemia. Overall study results and limits: Any difference that existed in CD8+ Simpson's diversity between patients and controls was not significant.

The CDR3 runs to 18 residues. Trimming shortened V by 0 bases and J by 2 bases, and 20 bases separated the two germline ends. CDR1 and CDR2 (germline): DFQATT, SNEGSKA (reference sequence). Worth noting for this clonotype: No antigen is known for it.

Both TCR beta VDJ combination and CDR3 sequence profiling were carried out. Genomic DNA was the template for this profiling. TCRdb called the reads again in MiXCR, with one record for every CDR3 protein. The table records roughly 170,000 distinct CDR3 sequences, 48% of them present only once. The authors sequenced patients whose flow cytometry had shown CD8+CD57+ cell expansion. As a group, the patients uniformly had severe acquired aplastic anemia. Each patient gave a blood sample that was collected before any therapy had been received. The clonotype was recovered from a human donor with aplastic anemia. The rearrangement joins TRBV20-1 to TRBJ2-4, with D perhaps assigned TRBD1 or TRBD2 (6 bases each). The sequenced sample consisted of sorted CD4+, CD8+, or CD8+CD57+ T cells (not recorded which) from PBMCs. The CDR3 coding sequence is TGCAGTGCTAGAGATCCGAATGGGCCCCGGGGGCCCAAAAACATTCAGTACTTC. Protein sequence: CSARDPNGPRGPKNIQYF.